Below are 12 T cell receptor beta chains sequenced from a single sample in a study of primary melanoma T cells and metastatic recurrence (dated by TCRdb to the early 2020s). The receptor library was made with the immunoSEQ multiplex PCR assay. TCRdb limited this immuneACCESS table to in-frame rearrangements with V and J called. A share of clones is missing; checked studies link under half to unresolved V genes, and the rest is unexplained. This sample lists 1,000 or so clones; about 77% were detected once. About 4.9% of the sample comes from the top ten. The sample taken for sequencing was melanoma tumor tissue. All receptors derive from a human donor with melanoma.

This chain connects TRBV15 to TRBJ1-1; TRBD1 matches 8 bases. The CDR3 runs 16 residues. Trimming at V came to 1 base and at J to 4 bases, leaving 8 bases not matched to a gene. Germline V gene sequence: CDR1 LNHNV, CDR2 YYDKDF (reference sequence). The CDR3 reads CATSRGTGLISTEAFF. For the CDR3, the DNA is TGTGCCACCAGCAGAGGGACAGGGTTGATCTCCACTGAAGCTTTCTTT.

This chain links TRBV30 with TRBJ1-1; D might be TRBD1 (5 bases). Germline assignment: CDR1 GTSNPN and CDR2 SVGIG (reference sequence). The CDR3 loop spans 13 amino acids. V lost 5 bases and J lost 5, with 15 bases in between. In nucleotides, the CDR3 is TGTGCCTGGCTGGGGACGATGCGGACTGAAGCTTTCTTT. Its protein product is CAWLGTMRTEAFF.

This clone was counted once. J is TRBJ2-2 and V is TRBV11-3, with 10 bases fitting TRBD2. Germline V gives CDR1 SGHNT, CDR2 YENEEA. Trimming removed 2 bases from V and 6 bases from J; junction bases left unmatched: 6. This CDR3 contains 16 residues. CDR3 nucleotides: TGTGCCAGCAGCTTACATCTAGCGGGAGTAGCCGGGGAGCTGTTTTTT. Translating gives CASSLHLAGVAGELFF.

This chain uses TRBV28 with TRBJ2-7, with a weak D call TRBD1 (8 bases). CDR3 size: 15 residues. V was shortened by 3 bases and J by 7 bases, with 19 bases between the two germline ends. Germline V gene sequence: CDR1 MDHEN, CDR2 SYDVKM. Here the CDR3 DNA reads TGTGCCAGCAGTTTGGGAGGGCAGGGGGCGAGTGAGCAGTACTTC. Its translation: CASSLGGQGASEQYF.

This clone was seen just once. The chain recombines TRBV18 with TRBJ2-4; D may be TRBD1 (6 bases). Germline V gene sequence: CDR1 KGHSH, CDR2 LQKENI. This CDR3 is 14 amino acids long. Trimming cost V 4 bases and J 1 base, with 8 bases left between them. Here the CDR3 DNA reads TGTGCCAGCTCACAGGGGGAGGCCAAAAACATTCAGTACTTC. This gives the protein CASSQGEAKNIQYF.

In its sample, this clone was seen a few times. DNA of the CDR3: TGCGCCAGCAGCCCGAGGACAGGGGGAGTGAACACTGAAGCTTTCTTT. This translates into CASSPRTGGVNTEAFF. The chain has TRBV1 and TRBJ1-1; TRBD1, the table's D call, was not compared with the DNA. TRBV1 is a pseudogene segment. This CDR3 is built from 16 residues.

The rearrangement joins TRBV6-8 to TRBJ1-4; no definite D call. Germline V gene data show CDR1 as MNHGY and CDR2 as SAAAGT. V was cut by 2 bases and J by 6 bases, with 10 bases left in between. The CDR3 extends over 14 amino acids. CDR3 DNA sequence: TGTGCCAGCAGTTACGGCGGGAGGTATGAAAAACTGTTTTTT. This codes for CASSYGGRYEKLFF.

This chain links TRBV19 with TRBJ1-1, with D unclear. The V end lost 1 base, the J end lost 0 bases, and 9 bases lay between the germline ends. The CDR3 extends over 15 amino acids. Germline V gene sequence: CDR1 LNHDA, CDR2 SQIVND (reference sequence). The CDR3 is CASSIVHLLNTEAFF. Written as DNA, the CDR3 is TGTGCCAGTAGTATAGTGCATCTGTTGAACACTGAAGCTTTCTTT.

In DNA, the CDR3 is TGTGCCAGCTCACCGGGGGCTCGGCACACCATATATTTT. The encoded protein is CASSPGARHTIYF. The genes are TRBV18 and TRBJ1-3; weak D call: TRBD1 (6 bases). There are 13 residues in the CDR3. Trimming shortened V by 3 bases and J by 8 bases, and 11 bases separated the two germline ends. Germline CDR1 reads KGHSH; CDR2 reads LQKENI. Filled out from reference TRBV18 and TRBJ1-3, the complete variable domain reads NAGVMQNPRHLVRRRGQEARLRCSPMKGHSHVYWYRQLPEEGLKFMVYLQKENIIDESGMPKERFSAEFPKEGPSILRIQQVVRGDSAAYFCASSPGARHTIYFGEGSWLTVV.

The chain is built from TRBV15 and TRBJ2-5, with 7 nucleotides matching TRBD2. CDR3 size: 17 residues. Germline trimming cut 1 base from V and 2 bases from J; bases unmatched to any gene: 10. The V gene's germline CDR1 is LNHNV and CDR2 YYDKDF (reference sequence). CDR3 nucleotides: TGTGCCACCAGCAGAGGAGTTTCTAGCGGTATACAAGAGACCCAGTACTTC. Its protein product is CATSRGVSSGIQETQYF.

V and J are TRBV28 and TRBJ2-3; the D gene is possibly TRBD1 (6 bases). This CDR3 has 15 residues. From germline, CDR1 is MDHEN and CDR2 SYDVKM. Trimming shortened V by 6 bases and J by 0 bases, and 13 bases separated the two germline ends. CDR3 in amino acids: CASSPGTRSTDTQYF. CDR3 DNA sequence: TGTGCCAGCAGCCCCGGGACACGGAGCACAGATACGCAGTATTTT.

The chain employs TRBV6-8 and TRBJ1-2; D call uncertain. The CDR3 spans 16 residues. Germline V CDR1 and CDR2: MNHGY, SAAAGT. V was shortened by 7 bases and J by 4 bases, with 22 bases between the two germline ends. This CDR3 reads CASISLAMSRTYGYTF. The CDR3 coding sequence is TGTGCCAGCATTTCCCTTGCGATGAGCAGAACCTATGGCTACACCTTC.